This T cell receptor (beta chain) came from a study of shared clonotypes between healthy human individuals. The study, taken as a whole, reports: Shared clonotypes: about 5% naive CD4, approximately 3.4% naive CD8, 2.3% memory CD4, approximately 0.4% memory CD8.

Trimming cost V 6 bases and J 2 bases, with 17 bases left between them. The CDR3 has 16 amino acids. CDR1 is SNHLY and CDR2 is FYNNEI in the germline V gene. The count of this clone is one. Antigen unknown. Genomic DNA belonging to each subset was distributed in equal measure over several immunoSEQ plates. The table came from immunoSEQ multiplex PCR; TCRdb's copy has only in-frame clones and leaves some out. The sample has roughly 2 million clones, roughly 95% seen once. The TCR originated in a man younger than 30 in good health. Specimen: naive CD4+ T cells sorted from blood. As for subset: CD45RA+ positively selected. The V gene is TRBV2, the J gene TRBJ2-1, with no clear D. The CDR3 nucleotides are TGTGCCAGCAGGCCCTTAGCCAAGGCTACCTACAATGAGCAGTTCTTC. Translated: CASRPLAKATYNEQFF.